Listed below are T cell receptor beta chains from one sample, sequenced in a study of blood T cell repertoires in COVID-19. Sequencing used immunoSEQ multiplex PCR; TCRdb keeps in-frame clones, though not all of them. The data show 85,000 to 110,000 clones, with around 82% seen just once and around 13% held by the top ten. Sequences were obtained from peripheral blood. Every receptor here comes from a human donor in a cohort sampled during active or convalescent COVID-19. Both conserved end residues are part of each CDR3. The D gene is left open where the match is weak. Rows may omit the clone size; those that give it use once, few, many or a size class.

V: TRBV28
D: TRBD1
size: .
J: TRBJ2-7
DNA: TGTGCCAGCAGTTTACTTGGCCGGGACAGGGGGCTGAGGGAGCAGTACTTC
CDR3: CASSLLGRDRGLREQYF

V: TRBV15
D: TRBD2
size: .
J: TRBJ2-1
DNA: TGTGCCACCAGCAGAGATTTAGCGGGGGGACTCTATGAGCAGTTCTTC
CDR3: CATSRDLAGGLYEQFF

V: TRBV5-6
D: TRBD1
size: .
J: TRBJ2-7
DNA: TGTGCCAGCAGCCCGGGACAGTACAGGCAGTACTTC
CDR3: CASSPGQYRQYF

V: TRBV5-8
D: TRBD1
size: .
J: TRBJ2-4
DNA: TGTGCCAGCAGTCCCAGGACAGGGGGTCGGGACATTCAGTACTTC
CDR3: CASSPRTGGRDIQYF

V: TRBV30
D: TRBD1
size: .
J: TRBJ1-6
DNA: TGTGCCTGGACCTCCGGGACAGGGAATTCACCCCTCCACTTT
CDR3: CAWTSGTGNSPLHF

V: TRBV6-6
D: TRBD1
size: .
J: TRBJ1-1
DNA: TGTGCCAGCAGCCGACCCGGGACAGGGGGCTGGAACACTGAAGCTTTCTTT
CDR3: CASSRPGTGGWNTEAFF

V: TRBV6-5
D: .
size: .
J: TRBJ2-3
DNA: TGTGCCAGCAGTCCCGGCGGAAGGAGCACAGATACGCAGTATTTT
CDR3: CASSPGGRSTDTQYF

V: TRBV29-1
D: TRBD1
size: .
J: TRBJ2-7
DNA: TGCAGCGTTGAAGCGGACAGGGGCTACGAGCAGTACTTC
CDR3: CSVEADRGYEQYF

V: TRBV5-1
D: TRBD1
size: .
J: TRBJ2-7
DNA: TGCGCCAGCAGCTTGGGACAGGGATGGAACGAGCAGTACTTC
CDR3: CASSLGQGWNEQYF

V: TRBV4-3
D: TRBD1
size: .
J: TRBJ1-5
DNA: TGCGCCAGCAGCCAAGATGACAGGGAGGATCAGCCCCAGCATTTT
CDR3: CASSQDDREDQPQHF

V: TRBV19
D: .
size: .
J: TRBJ1-1
DNA: TGTGCCAGTAGTACCCGGGGTGGCGGTGAAGCTTTCTTT
CDR3: CASSTRGGGEAFF

V: TRBV7-2
D: .
size: few
J: TRBJ2-7
DNA: TGTGCCAGCAGCCTTCTTGCCTACGAGCAGTACTTC
CDR3: CASSLLAYEQYF

V: TRBV19
D: .
size: .
J: TRBJ2-2
DNA: TGTGCCAGTACTCCTTCCCCAGGGCTGACATGGACCGGGGAGCTGTTTTTT
CDR3: CASTPSPGLTWTGELFF

V: TRBV28
D: .
size: .
J: TRBJ1-1
DNA: TGTGCCAGTAACGGGCGACAGTTGAACACTGAAGCTTTCTTT
CDR3: CASNGRQLNTEAFF

V: TRBV7-9
D: TRBD2
size: .
J: TRBJ2-3
DNA: TGTGCCAGCAGCCCTATCGCTAGCGGAATCGATACGCAGTATTTT
CDR3: CASSPIASGIDTQYF

V: TRBV7-9
D: .
size: .
J: TRBJ1-5
DNA: TGTGCCAGCAGCTTAAAGAACGGTCAGCCCCAGCATTTT
CDR3: CASSLKNGQPQHF

V: TRBV9
D: .
size: once
J: TRBJ1-4
DNA: TGTGCCAGCAGCGTAGTATGGTCCATTCCCCCCGGAAAACTGTTTTTT
CDR3: CASSVVWSIPPGKLFF

V: TRBV2
D: TRBD2
size: .
J: TRBJ2-7
DNA: TGTGCCAGCAGTGGAAACCCATGGGCTAGCGGGGGGTACGAGCAGTACTTC
CDR3: CASSGNPWASGGYEQYF

V: TRBV5-4
D: TRBD1
size: .
J: TRBJ1-2
DNA: TGTGCCAGCAGCTTTCCGGGACAGAACTATGGCTACACCTTC
CDR3: CASSFPGQNYGYTF

V: TRBV18
D: TRBD1
size: .
J: TRBJ1-1
DNA: TGTGCCACCAGAGGGGGGGACAGGGAAGCTTTCTTT
CDR3: CATRGGDREAFF

V: TRBV4-3
D: TRBD1
size: .
J: TRBJ1-1
DNA: TGCGCCAGCAGCCAAGATTCGAGACAGGGGATTGAAGCTTTCTTT
CDR3: CASSQDSRQGIEAFF

V: TRBV19
D: .
size: .
J: TRBJ1-5
DNA: TGTGCCAGTAGTATAAGTAACAGGGTCGGCAGCAATCAGCCCCAGCATTTT
CDR3: CASSISNRVGSNQPQHF

V: TRBV9
D: .
size: .
J: TRBJ1-2
DNA: TGTGCCAGCAGCGAGGGGCAGTCAACGAACTATGGCTACACCTTC
CDR3: CASSEGQSTNYGYTF

V: TRBV9
D: TRBD2
size: .
J: TRBJ2-5
DNA: TGTGCCAGCAGCGTAAGGGCTAGCGGGGGCTACCTACAAGAGACCCAGTACTTC
CDR3: CASSVRASGGYLQETQYF

V: TRBV6-5
D: .
size: .
J: TRBJ2-7
DNA: TGTGCCAGCAGTCACGGGGGAGGCTCCTACGAGCAGTACTTC
CDR3: CASSHGGGSYEQYF

V: TRBV6-2/TRBV6-3
D: TRBD2
size: .
J: TRBJ2-5
DNA: TGTGCCAGCAGTTACTCGAAATGGGGTCAAGCGGGGCGAGAGACCCAGTACTTC
CDR3: CASSYSKWGQAGRETQYF

V: TRBV9
D: .
size: .
J: TRBJ2-2
DNA: TGTGCCAGCACCATGGGAGGGGGGAGCACCGGGGAGCTGTTTTTT
CDR3: CASTMGGGSTGELFF

V: TRBV2
D: TRBD2
size: .
J: TRBJ2-7
DNA: TGTGCCAGCAGAATAGGGCTAGCGGGCTCCTACGAGCAGTACTTC
CDR3: CASRIGLAGSYEQYF

V: TRBV19
D: TRBD2
size: .
J: TRBJ2-3
DNA: TGTGCCAGTAGGGTACTAGCGGGGGGCCATGGAGATACGCAGTATTTT
CDR3: CASRVLAGGHGDTQYF

V: TRBV5-6
D: TRBD1
size: .
J: TRBJ2-5
DNA: TGTGCCAGCAGCTTGGGGACAGGGGGCCTGAGACAAGAGACCCAGTACTTC
CDR3: CASSLGTGGLRQETQYF

V: TRBV6-5
D: .
size: .
J: TRBJ1-1
DNA: TGTGCCAGCAGTATCCCCCCCCAGATTAACACTGAAGCTTTCTTT
CDR3: CASSIPPQINTEAFF

V: TRBV13
D: .
size: few
J: TRBJ1-1
DNA: TGTGCCAGCAGCTTAGCTAGGTGGGCCGGGGAGAACACTGAAGCTTTCTTT
CDR3: CASSLARWAGENTEAFF

V: TRBV7-2
D: .
size: .
J: TRBJ1-1
DNA: TGTGCCAGCAGCTTTACCGGCACTGAAGCTTTCTTT
CDR3: CASSFTGTEAFF

V: TRBV6-1
D: TRBD1
size: .
J: TRBJ1-3
DNA: TGTGCCAGCAGTGAGGCAGGGGGAGTAAACACCATATATTTT
CDR3: CASSEAGGVNTIYF

V: TRBV11-3
D: .
size: .
J: TRBJ1-2
DNA: TGTGCCAGCAGCCCGCGACAGAGCGCTAACTATGGCTACACCTTC
CDR3: CASSPRQSANYGYTF

V: TRBV5-1
D: TRBD2
size: .
J: TRBJ2-7
DNA: TGCGCCAGCAGCTTAAGCGGGGGTTACGAGCAGTACTTC
CDR3: CASSLSGGYEQYF

V: TRBV5-5
D: .
size: .
J: TRBJ1-1
DNA: TGTGCCAGCAGCTGGCGAGAGGGCGGGACCATGAACACTGAAGCTTTCTTT
CDR3: CASSWREGGTMNTEAFF

V: TRBV19
D: .
size: once
J: TRBJ1-2
DNA: TGTGCCAGTAGTACTAGACAGGCTGCGAGCTATGGCTACACCTTC
CDR3: CASSTRQAASYGYTF

V: TRBV4-1
D: .
size: .
J: TRBJ2-7
DNA: TGCGCCAGCAGCCAAAGAGAGGGGGCGGGGTTTGAGCAGTACTTC
CDR3: CASSQREGAGFEQYF

V: TRBV24-1
D: .
size: .
J: TRBJ2-1
DNA: TGTGCCACCAGTGATCGAATGGGCGGGGACCCCTACAATGAGCAGTTCTTC
CDR3: CATSDRMGGDPYNEQFF

V: TRBV9
D: TRBD1
size: .
J: TRBJ1-2
DNA: TGTGCCAGCAGCCCCCGGGACAGCGGAAACTATGGCTACACCTTC
CDR3: CASSPRDSGNYGYTF

V: TRBV7-2
D: .
size: many
J: TRBJ1-2
DNA: TGTGCCAGCAGCTTAGGTCAGGGGAACTATGGCTACACCTTC
CDR3: CASSLGQGNYGYTF

V: TRBV24-1
D: TRBD1
size: .
J: TRBJ2-5
DNA: TGTGCCACCAGTGACCTCCCTAAGACTCTACACAGGGGGCGCCCGGAGACCCAGTACTTC
CDR3: CATSDLPKTLHRGRPETQYF

V: TRBV5-1
D: .
size: .
J: TRBJ1-4
DNA: TGCGCCAGCAGCCTCGACACGACCAATGAAAAACTGTTTTTT
CDR3: CASSLDTTNEKLFF

V: TRBV30
D: .
size: .
J: TRBJ1-2
DNA: TGTGCCAGGAGTGTACTGGAAAGGGGCTCCCTCAACTATGGCTACACCTTC
CDR3: CARSVLERGSLNYGYTF

V: TRBV2
D: .
size: .
J: TRBJ1-2
DNA: TGTGCCAGCAGTGAGCAGGGCTACTATGGCTACACCTTC
CDR3: CASSEQGYYGYTF